The 20 T cell receptor beta chains below were found in one sample sequenced in a study of cytomegalovirus exposure and HLA in healthy donors. PCR primers comprised 60 Vbeta and 13 Jbeta primers. Method: immunoSEQ multiplex PCR; TCRdb's copy keeps in-frame clones and lacks some. The data show about 150,000 clones, around 79% seen once. The sequencing input was PBMCs. These receptors all come from a man between 25 and 39 years old in good health and CMV-seropositive.

This clone showed up just once. The rearrangement uses TRBV10-3 and TRBJ1-1; the match to TRBD1 covers 7 bases. Germline CDR1 reads ENHRY; CDR2 reads SYGVKD. Trimming removed 4 bases from V and 1 base from J; junction bases left unmatched: 3. The CDR3 extends over 14 amino acids. The CDR3 DNA reads as TGTGCCATCAGTGGGACAGGAAGGAACACTGAAGCTTTCTTT. Protein sequence: CAISGTGRNTEAFF.

V usage is TRBV25-1 and J usage is TRBJ2-5; 8 bases line up with TRBD1. The CDR3 is 14 amino acids. Germline V gene sequence: CDR1 MGHDK, CDR2 SYGVNS. V lost 8 bases to trimming and J lost 5 bases; unmatched junction nucleotides: 10. CDR3 coding DNA: TGTGCCAGCGGTAGACAGGGGTCAGCCGAGACCCAGTACTTC. It translates to CASGRQGSAETQYF.

This chain uses TRBV27 with TRBJ2-2; 12 bases line up with TRBD2. The V segment lost 2 bases and the J segment 3 bases; nucleotides outside the gene matches: 7. CDR3 size: 18 residues. Germline CDR1 MNHEY, CDR2 SMNVEV (reference sequence). Written as DNA, the CDR3 is TGTGCCAGCAGTTTAATCGCTAGCGGGAGGGGGGACACCGGGGAGCTGTTTTTT. It is translated as CASSLIASGRGDTGELFF.

CDR3 sequence reads: CASSITGGPSTDTQYF. For the CDR3, the DNA is TGTGCCAGCAGCATCACAGGGGGCCCTAGCACAGATACGCAGTATTTT. The rearrangement joins TRBV9 to TRBJ2-3; TRBD1 matches 9 bases. V trimming: 4 bases; J trimming: 0 bases; junction bases outside the gene matches: 6. The CDR3 consists of 16 residues. Germline-derived CDR1 and CDR2 are SGDLS and YYNGEE.

This clone was seen a handful of times. The rearrangement links TRBV6-5 to TRBJ2-7; TRBD2 matches at 11 bases. Germline V gives CDR1 MNHEY, CDR2 SVGAGI. V lost 4 bases to trimming and J lost 7 bases; unmatched junction nucleotides: 9. This CDR3 is 15 amino acids long. The DNA for the CDR3 is TGTGCCAGCAGTTTCGGGACTAGCGGAGCGGCGGAGCAGTACTTC. Translating it yields CASSFGTSGAAEQYF.

V usage is TRBV9 and J usage is TRBJ1-6, with TRBD1 as a possible D gene (6 bases). The V gene's germline CDR1 is SGDLS and CDR2 YYNGEE. Trimming shortened V by 4 bases and J by 7 bases, and 12 bases separated the two germline ends. This CDR3 contains 14 residues. The CDR3 sequence is CASSPGQGNSPLHF. The CDR3 bases are TGTGCCAGCAGCCCGGGACAAGGGAATTCACCCCTCCACTTT.

Only a few counts were recorded for this clone. This chain joins TRBV6-4 and TRBJ2-7; 9 nucleotides match TRBD1. J lost 2 bases, V lost 0 bases, and 8 bases had no gene match. This CDR3 spans 17 amino acids. The germline CDR1 and CDR2 sequences are MRHNA and SNTAGT. CDR3 nucleotides: TGTGCCAGCAGTGACTCGGGCACCGGGACAGGGACCTACGAGCAGTACTTC. This translates into CASSDSGTGTGTYEQYF.

This chain connects TRBV5-1 to TRBJ1-4, with TRBD1 as a possible D gene (6 bases). Trimming pared 0 bases from V and 5 bases from J, leaving 11 bases between. The CDR3 is 15 amino acids. From germline, CDR1 is SGHRS and CDR2 YFSETQ. The CDR3 sequence: CASSLVGGQNEKLFF. In nucleotides, the CDR3 is TGCGCCAGCAGCTTGGTTGGGGGCCAAAATGAAAAACTGTTTTTT.

The chain links TRBV2 to TRBJ1-2; no definite D call. CDR3 length: 14 residues. The V gene's germline CDR1 is SNHLY and CDR2 FYNNEI. Deletions cut 2 bases from V and 1 base from J, with 8 bases between. The CDR3 DNA reads TGTGCCAGCAGTGAATACATCGTTAACTATGGCTACACCTTC. The encoded protein is CASSEYIVNYGYTF.

The V and J genes are TRBV5-4 and TRBJ2-1, with D uncertain. The ends were cut back, 4 bases at V and 5 bases at J, with 13 bases in the middle. The CDR3 is 14 residues long. Germline V gene lookup returns CDR1 SGHNT and CDR2 YYREEE (reference sequence). CDR3 sequence: CASSGQRVNNEQFF. The CDR3 DNA sequence: TGTGCCAGCAGCGGCCAGCGTGTGAACAATGAGCAGTTCTTC.

This clone was detected only once. The rearrangement links TRBV10-2 to TRBJ1-5, with TRBD1 as a possible D gene (5 bases). This CDR3 contains 17 residues. The ends were cut back, 6 bases at V and 0 bases at J, with 18 bases in the middle. Germline assignment: CDR1 WSHSY and CDR2 SAAADI. CDR3 amino acids: CASRADRSGGSNQPQHF. The DNA of the CDR3 is TGCGCCAGCAGGGCCGATAGGTCGGGGGGTAGCAATCAGCCCCAGCATTTT.

This rearrangement joins TRBV2 to TRBJ1-1; perhaps TRBD1 as D (6 bases). Germline loops: CDR1 SNHLY, CDR2 FYNNEI. V was clipped by 4 bases and J by 6 bases, with 18 bases between them. The CDR3 loop spans 15 amino acids. CDR3 DNA: TGTGCCAGCAGTGGTAGTTCGGGCAGGGGTTCTGAAGCTTTCTTT. Amino acids: CASSGSSGRGSEAFF.

This clone was seen a handful of times. The chain employs TRBV27 and TRBJ1-2; the D gene is possibly TRBD1 (5 bases). Germline CDR1 reads MNHEY; CDR2 reads SMNVEV (reference sequence). V lost 3 bases and J lost 4, with 12 bases in between. This CDR3 spans 14 amino acids. CDR3 protein: CASSLIGGTYGYTF. CDR3 DNA sequence: TGTGCCAGCAGTTTGATTGGGGGGACCTATGGCTACACCTTC.

The V and J genes are TRBV6-1 and TRBJ1-5; 7 bases match TRBD1. Trimming at V came to 0 bases and at J to 6 bases, leaving 8 bases not matched to a gene. Germline CDR1 reads MNHNS; CDR2 reads SASEGT. The CDR3 spans 16 residues. CDR3 DNA: TGTGCCAGCAGTGAAGCGCTCGACAGGGTCGGTCAGCCCCAGCATTTT. Protein sequence: CASSEALDRVGQPQHF.

This clone appeared a few times. The rearrangement joins TRBV5-1 to TRBJ2-2, with unresolved D. The CDR3 is made up of 11 amino acids. Germline CDR1 reads SGHRS; CDR2 reads YFSETQ. Trimming took 8 bases from V and 5 from J, leaving 7 bases between them. Here the CDR3 DNA reads TGCGCCAGTGGCCTTACCGGGGAGCTGTTTTTT. Translated: CASGLTGELFF.

The V and J genes are TRBV28 and TRBJ1-2; D is unclear. Germline CDR1 is MDHEN and CDR2 is SYDVKM. There are 17 residues in the CDR3. The ends were cut back, 6 bases at V and 1 base at J, with 21 bases in the middle. In DNA, the CDR3 is TGTGCCAGCAGATCGGAACGACCGGGGATAAATAACTATGGCTACACCTTC. Protein: CASRSERPGINNYGYTF.

The V call is TRBV29-1, the J call TRBJ2-2, with 7 bases lining up with TRBD2. This CDR3 region has 15 residues. Unmatched junction bases numbered 8, after V lost 5 bases and J lost 2 bases. CDR1 is SQVTM, CDR2 ANQGSEA, per germline. The CDR3 sequence is CSVQLLADNTGELFF. The DNA of the CDR3 is TGCAGCGTTCAGTTGCTAGCGGATAACACCGGGGAGCTGTTTTTT.

The CDR3 region has the DNA TGTGCCATCAGTACCTCAAGACTAGCGGGGGTCGGAGGACAAGAGACCCAGTACTTC. Encoded protein: CAISTSRLAGVGGQETQYF. The chain combines TRBV10-3 with TRBJ2-5; 12 bases match TRBD2. V trimming: 5 bases; J trimming: 2 bases; junction bases outside the gene matches: 15. The CDR3 covers 19 residues. The germline V gene encodes CDR1 ENHRY and CDR2 SYGVKD.

The rearrangement links TRBV7-3 to TRBJ2-5; 12 nucleotides align to TRBD2. The last part of the DNA fits TRBJ2-7 better; the J call may be wrong. Germline V gene sequence: CDR1 SGHTA, CDR2 FQGTGA. The CDR3 has 15 residues. The CDR3 reads CASSSGLAGHYEQYF. DNA of the CDR3: TGTGCCAGCAGCTCCGGACTAGCGGGACACTACGAGCAGTACTTC.

A few counts support this clone. The genes are TRBV13 and TRBJ2-2, with D hard to call. The CDR3 extends over 13 amino acids. With 5 bases removed from V and 4 bases from J, the gap between germline ends came to 8 bases. CDR1 and CDR2 (germline): PRHDT, FYEKMQ (reference sequence). The CDR3 reads CASSAVLTGELFF. Here the CDR3 DNA reads TGTGCCAGCAGCGCGGTCCTCACCGGGGAGCTGTTTTTT.